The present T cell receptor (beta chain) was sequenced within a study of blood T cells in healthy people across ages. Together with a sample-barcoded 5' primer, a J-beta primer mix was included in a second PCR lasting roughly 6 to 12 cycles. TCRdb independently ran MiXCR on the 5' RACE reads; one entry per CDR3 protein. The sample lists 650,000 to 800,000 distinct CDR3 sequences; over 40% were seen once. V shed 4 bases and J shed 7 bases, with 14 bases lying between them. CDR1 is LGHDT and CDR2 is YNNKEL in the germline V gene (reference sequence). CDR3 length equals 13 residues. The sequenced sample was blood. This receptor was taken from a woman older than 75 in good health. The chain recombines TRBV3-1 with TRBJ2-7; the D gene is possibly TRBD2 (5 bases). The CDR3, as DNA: TGTGCCAGCAGCCCCTGGGCAGGACTTGAGCAGTACTTC. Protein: CASSPWAGLEQYF.